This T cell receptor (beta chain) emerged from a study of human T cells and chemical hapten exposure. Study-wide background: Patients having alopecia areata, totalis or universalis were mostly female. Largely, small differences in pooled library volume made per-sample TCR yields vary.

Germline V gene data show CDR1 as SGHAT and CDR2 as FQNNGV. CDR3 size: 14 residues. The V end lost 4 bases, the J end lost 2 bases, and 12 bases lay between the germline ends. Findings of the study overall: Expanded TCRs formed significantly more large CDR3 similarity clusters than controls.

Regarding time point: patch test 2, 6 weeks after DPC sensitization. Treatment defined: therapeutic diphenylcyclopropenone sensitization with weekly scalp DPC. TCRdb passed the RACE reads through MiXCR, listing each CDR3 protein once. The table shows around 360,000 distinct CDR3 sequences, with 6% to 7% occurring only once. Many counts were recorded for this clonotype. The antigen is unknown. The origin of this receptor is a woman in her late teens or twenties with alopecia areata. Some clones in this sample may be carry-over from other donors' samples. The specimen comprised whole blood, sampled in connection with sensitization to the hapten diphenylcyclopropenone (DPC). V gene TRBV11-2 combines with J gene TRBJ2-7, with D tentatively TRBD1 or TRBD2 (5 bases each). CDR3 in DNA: TGTGCCAGCAGCTCCTCGGGACGGCCCTACGAGCAGTACTTC. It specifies CASSSSGRPYEQYF. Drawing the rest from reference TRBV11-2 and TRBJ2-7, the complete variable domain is EAGVAQSPRYKIIEKRQSVAFWCNPISGHATLYWYQQILGQGPKLLIQFQNNGVVDDSQLPKDRFSAERLKGVDSTLKIQPAKLEDSAVYLCASSSSGRPYEQYFGPGTRLTVT.